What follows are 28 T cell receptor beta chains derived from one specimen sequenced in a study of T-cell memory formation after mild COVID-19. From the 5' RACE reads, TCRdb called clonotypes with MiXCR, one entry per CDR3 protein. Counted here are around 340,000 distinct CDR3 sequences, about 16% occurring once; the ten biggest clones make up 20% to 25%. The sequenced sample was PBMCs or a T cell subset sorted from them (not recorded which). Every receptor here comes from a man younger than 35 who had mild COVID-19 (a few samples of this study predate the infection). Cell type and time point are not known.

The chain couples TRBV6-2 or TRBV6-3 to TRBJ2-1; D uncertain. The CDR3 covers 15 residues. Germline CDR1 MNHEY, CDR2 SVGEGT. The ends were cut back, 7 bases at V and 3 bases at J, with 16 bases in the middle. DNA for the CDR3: TGTGCCAGCAAGCCTTGGTCAGCCCTCTACAATGAGCAGTTCTTC. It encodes CASKPWSALYNEQFF.

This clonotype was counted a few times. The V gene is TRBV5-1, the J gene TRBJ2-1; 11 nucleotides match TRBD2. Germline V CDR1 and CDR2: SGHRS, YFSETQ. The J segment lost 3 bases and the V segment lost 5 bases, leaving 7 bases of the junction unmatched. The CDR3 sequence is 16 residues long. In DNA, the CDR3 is TGCGCCAGCAGGATTAGCGGGGGGGACTTCTACAATGAGCAGTTCTTC. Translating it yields CASRISGGDFYNEQFF.

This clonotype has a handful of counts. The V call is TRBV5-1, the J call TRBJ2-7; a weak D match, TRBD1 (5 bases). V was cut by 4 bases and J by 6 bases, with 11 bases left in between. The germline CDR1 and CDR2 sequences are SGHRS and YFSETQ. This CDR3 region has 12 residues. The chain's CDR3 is CASSLDSSEQYF. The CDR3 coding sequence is TGCGCCAGCAGCCTTGACAGTAGCGAGCAGTACTTC.

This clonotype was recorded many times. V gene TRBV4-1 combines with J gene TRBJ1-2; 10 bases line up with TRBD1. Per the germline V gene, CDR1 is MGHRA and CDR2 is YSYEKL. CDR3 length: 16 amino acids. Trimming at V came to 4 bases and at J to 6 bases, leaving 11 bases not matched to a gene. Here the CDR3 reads CASSPPWDRGLNGYTF. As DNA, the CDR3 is TGCGCCAGCAGCCCCCCCTGGGACAGGGGATTGAATGGCTACACCTTC.

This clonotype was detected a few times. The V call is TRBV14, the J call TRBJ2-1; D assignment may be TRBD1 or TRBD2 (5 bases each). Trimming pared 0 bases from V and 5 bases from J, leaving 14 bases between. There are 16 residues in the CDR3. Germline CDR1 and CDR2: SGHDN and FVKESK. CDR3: CASSQEYWGTDNEQFF. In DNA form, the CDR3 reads TGTGCCAGCAGCCAAGAATATTGGGGGACCGACAATGAGCAGTTCTTC.

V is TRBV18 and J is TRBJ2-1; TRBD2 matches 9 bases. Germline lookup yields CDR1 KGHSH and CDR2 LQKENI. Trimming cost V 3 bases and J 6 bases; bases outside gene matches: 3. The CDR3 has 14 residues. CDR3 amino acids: CASSPWTSANEQFF. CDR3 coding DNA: TGTGCCAGCTCACCCTGGACTAGCGCCAATGAGCAGTTCTTC.

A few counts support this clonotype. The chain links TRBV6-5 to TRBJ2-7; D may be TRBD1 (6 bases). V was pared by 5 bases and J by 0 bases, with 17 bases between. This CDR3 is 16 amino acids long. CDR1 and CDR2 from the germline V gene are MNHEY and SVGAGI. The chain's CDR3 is CASSPRTDMPSYEQYV. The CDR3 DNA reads TGTGCCAGCAGTCCCCGGACAGACATGCCCTCCTACGAGCAGTACGTC.

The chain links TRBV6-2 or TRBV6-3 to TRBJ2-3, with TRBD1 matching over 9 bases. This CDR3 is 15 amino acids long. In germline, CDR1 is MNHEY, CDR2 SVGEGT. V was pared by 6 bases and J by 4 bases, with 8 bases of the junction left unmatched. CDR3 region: CASSIRDRVADTQYF. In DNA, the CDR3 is TGTGCCAGCAGCATCCGGGACAGGGTAGCAGATACGCAGTATTTT.

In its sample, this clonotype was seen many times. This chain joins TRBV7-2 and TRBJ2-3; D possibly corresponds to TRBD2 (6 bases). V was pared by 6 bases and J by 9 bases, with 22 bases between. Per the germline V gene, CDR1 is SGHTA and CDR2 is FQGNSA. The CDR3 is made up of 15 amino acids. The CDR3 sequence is CASRNTGIPRGTQYF. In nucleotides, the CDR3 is TGTGCCAGCAGAAACACCGGGATCCCCCGGGGGACGCAGTATTTT.

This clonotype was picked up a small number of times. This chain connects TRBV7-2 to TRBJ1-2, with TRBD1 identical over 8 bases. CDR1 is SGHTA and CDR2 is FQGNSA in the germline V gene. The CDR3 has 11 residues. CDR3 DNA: TGTGGGACAGGGAGTACCTATGGCTACACCTTC. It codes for CGTGSTYGYTF.

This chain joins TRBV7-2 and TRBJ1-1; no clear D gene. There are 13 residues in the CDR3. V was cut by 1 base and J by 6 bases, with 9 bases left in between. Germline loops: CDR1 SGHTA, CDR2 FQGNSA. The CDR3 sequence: CASSLGRFPEAFF. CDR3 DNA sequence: TGTGCCAGCAGCTTAGGGAGGTTCCCTGAAGCTTTCTTT.

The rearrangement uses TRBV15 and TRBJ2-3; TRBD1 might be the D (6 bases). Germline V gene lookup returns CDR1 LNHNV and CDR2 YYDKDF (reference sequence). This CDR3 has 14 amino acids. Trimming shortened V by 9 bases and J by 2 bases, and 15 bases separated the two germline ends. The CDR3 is CATDWGPNTDTQYF. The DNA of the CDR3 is TGTGCCACAGACTGGGGGCCCAACACAGATACGCAGTATTTT.

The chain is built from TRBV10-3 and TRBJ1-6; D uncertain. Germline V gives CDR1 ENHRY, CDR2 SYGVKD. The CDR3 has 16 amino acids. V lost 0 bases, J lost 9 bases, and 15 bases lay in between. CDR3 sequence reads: CAISESGYVSGSPLHF. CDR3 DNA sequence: TGTGCCATCAGTGAGTCGGGGTACGTCTCCGGTTCACCCCTCCACTTT.

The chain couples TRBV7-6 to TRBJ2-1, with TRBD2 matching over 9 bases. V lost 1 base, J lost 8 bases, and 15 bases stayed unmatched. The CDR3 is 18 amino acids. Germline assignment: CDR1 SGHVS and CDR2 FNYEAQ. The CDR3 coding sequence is TGTGCCAGCAGCTTAGGGTCCAGGCTAGCGGGGACCCAGTATGAGCAGTTCTTC. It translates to CASSLGSRLAGTQYEQFF.

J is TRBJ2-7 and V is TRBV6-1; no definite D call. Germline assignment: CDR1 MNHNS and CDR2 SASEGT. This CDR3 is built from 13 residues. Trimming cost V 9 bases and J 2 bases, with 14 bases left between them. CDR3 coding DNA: TGTGCCAGTGGGAAACAGAATCCCTACGAGCAGTACGTC. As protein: CASGKQNPYEQYV.

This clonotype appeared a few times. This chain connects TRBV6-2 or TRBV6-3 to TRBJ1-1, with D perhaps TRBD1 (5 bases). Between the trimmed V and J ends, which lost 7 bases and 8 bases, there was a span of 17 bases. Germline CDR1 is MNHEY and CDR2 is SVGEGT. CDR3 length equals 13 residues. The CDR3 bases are TGTGCCAGCACCCCCGGAAGGACACAAGAAGCTTTCTTT. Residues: CASTPGRTQEAFF.

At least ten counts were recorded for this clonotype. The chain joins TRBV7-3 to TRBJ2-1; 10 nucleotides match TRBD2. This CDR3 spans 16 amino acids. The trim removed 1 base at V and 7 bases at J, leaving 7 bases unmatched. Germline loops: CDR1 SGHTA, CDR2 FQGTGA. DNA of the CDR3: TGTGCCAGCAGCTTAAAGAGCGGGGGGGCCGTTAATGAGCAGTTCTTC. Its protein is CASSLKSGGAVNEQFF.

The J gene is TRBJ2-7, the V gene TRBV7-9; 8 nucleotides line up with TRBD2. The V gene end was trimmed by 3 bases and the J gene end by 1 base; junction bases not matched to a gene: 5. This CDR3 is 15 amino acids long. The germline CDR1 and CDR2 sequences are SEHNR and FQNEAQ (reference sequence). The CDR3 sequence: CASSFTGGVSYEQYF. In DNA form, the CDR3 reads TGTGCCAGCAGCTTCACCGGGGGGGTGTCCTACGAGCAGTACTTC. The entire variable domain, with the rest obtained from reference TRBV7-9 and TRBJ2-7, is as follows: DTGVSQNPRHKITKRGQNVTFRCDPISEHNRLYWYRQTLGQGPEFLTYFQNEAQLEKSRLLSDRFSAERPKGSFSTLEIQRTEQGDSAMYLCASSFTGGVSYEQYFGPGTRLTVT.

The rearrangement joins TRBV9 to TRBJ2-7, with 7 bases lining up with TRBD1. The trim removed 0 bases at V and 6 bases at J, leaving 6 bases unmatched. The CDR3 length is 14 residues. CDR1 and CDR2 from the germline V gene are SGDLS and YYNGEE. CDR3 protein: CASSVGYRGVEQYF. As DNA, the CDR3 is TGTGCCAGCAGCGTAGGGTACAGGGGTGTCGAGCAGTACTTC.

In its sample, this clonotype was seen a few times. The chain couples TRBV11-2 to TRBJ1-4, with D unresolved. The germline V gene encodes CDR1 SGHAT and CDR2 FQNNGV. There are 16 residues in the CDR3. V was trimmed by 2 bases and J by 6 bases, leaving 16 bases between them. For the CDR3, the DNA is TGTGCCAGCAGCTTATACGTGGACTCCGACTATGAAAAACTGTTTTTT. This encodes CASSLYVDSDYEKLFF.

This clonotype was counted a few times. The CDR3 sequence: CAWWGREYFGANVLTF. The CDR3 region has the DNA TGTGCCTGGTGGGGCAGGGAGTACTTTGGGGCCAACGTCCTGACTTTC. V and J are TRBV7-9 and TRBJ2-6, with D perhaps given as TRBD1 or TRBD2 (5 bases each). V was trimmed by 11 bases and J by 3 bases, leaving 20 bases between them. The germline V gene has CDR1 SEHNR and CDR2 FQNEAQ (reference sequence). The CDR3 has 16 residues.

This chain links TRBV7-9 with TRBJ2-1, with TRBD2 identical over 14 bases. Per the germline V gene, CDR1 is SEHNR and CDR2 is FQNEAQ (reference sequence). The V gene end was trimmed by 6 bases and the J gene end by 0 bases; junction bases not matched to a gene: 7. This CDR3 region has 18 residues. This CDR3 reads CASRAGTSGGPSYNEQFF. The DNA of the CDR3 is TGTGCCAGCAGGGCCGGGACTAGCGGGGGACCCTCCTACAATGAGCAGTTCTTC.

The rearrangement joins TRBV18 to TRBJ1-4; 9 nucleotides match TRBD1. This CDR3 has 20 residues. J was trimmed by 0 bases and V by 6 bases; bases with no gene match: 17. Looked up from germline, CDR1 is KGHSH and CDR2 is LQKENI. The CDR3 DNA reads TGTGCCAGCTCTCTTACCGGGACAGGGATTTATGTCTCAACTAATGAAAAACTGTTTTTT. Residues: CASSLTGTGIYVSTNEKLFF.

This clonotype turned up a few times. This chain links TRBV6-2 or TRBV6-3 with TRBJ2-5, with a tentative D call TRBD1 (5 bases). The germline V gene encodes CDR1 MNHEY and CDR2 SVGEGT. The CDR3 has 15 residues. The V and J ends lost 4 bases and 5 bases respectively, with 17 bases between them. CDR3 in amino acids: CASSSNKGVWETQYF. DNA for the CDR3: TGTGCCAGCAGTTCGAATAAAGGGGTCTGGGAGACCCAGTACTTC.

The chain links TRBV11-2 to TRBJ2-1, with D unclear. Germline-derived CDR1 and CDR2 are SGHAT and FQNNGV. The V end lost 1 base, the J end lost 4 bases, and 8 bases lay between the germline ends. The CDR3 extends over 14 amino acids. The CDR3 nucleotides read TGTGCCAGCAGCTTAGGAACGCTATACAATGAGCAGTTCTTC. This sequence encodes CASSLGTLYNEQFF. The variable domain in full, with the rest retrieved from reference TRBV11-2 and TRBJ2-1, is EAGVAQSPRYKIIEKRQSVAFWCNPISGHATLYWYQQILGQGPKLLIQFQNNGVVDDSQLPKDRFSAERLKGVDSTLKIQPAKLEDSAVYLCASSLGTLYNEQFFGPGTRLTVL.

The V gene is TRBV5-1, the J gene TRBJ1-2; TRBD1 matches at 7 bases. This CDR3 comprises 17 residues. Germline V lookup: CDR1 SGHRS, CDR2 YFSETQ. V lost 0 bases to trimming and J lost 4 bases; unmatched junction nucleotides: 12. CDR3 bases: TGCGCCAGCAGCTTGGGTTTGGGAGGACAGGCGTCCTATGGCTACACCTTC. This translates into CASSLGLGGQASYGYTF.

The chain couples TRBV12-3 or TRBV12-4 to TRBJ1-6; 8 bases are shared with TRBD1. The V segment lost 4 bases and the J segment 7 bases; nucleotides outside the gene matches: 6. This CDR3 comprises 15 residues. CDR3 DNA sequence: TGTGCCAGCAGTTGGACAGGGAGAGGGAATTCACCCCTCCACTTT. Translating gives CASSWTGRGNSPLHF.

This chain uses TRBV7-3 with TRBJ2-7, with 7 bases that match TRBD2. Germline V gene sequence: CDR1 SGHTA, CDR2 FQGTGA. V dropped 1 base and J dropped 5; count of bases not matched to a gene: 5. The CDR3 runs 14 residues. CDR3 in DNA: TGTGCCAGCAGCTTAAATACTAGCGCCCACGAGCAGTACGTC. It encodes CASSLNTSAHEQYV.